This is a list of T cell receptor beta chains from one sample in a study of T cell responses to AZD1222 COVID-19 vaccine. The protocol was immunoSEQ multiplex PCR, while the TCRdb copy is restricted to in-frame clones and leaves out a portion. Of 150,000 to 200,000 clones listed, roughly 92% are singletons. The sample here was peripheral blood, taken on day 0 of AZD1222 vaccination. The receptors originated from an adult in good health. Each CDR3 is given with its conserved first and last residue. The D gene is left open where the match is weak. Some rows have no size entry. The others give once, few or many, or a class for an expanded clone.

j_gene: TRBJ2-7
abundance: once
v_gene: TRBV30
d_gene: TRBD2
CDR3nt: TGTGCCTGGGAGACTAGCGGATCAACCTACGAGCAGTACTTC
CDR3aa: CAWETSGSTYEQYF

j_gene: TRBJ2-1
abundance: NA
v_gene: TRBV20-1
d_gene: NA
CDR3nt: TGCAGTGCCTCAGGAGGGGCCCGGGTCTTC
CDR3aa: CSASGGARVF

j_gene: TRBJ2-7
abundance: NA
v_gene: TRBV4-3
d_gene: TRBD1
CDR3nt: TGCGCCAGCAGCCAAGAGGCGACAGGGAGCTCCTACGAGCAGTACTTC
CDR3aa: CASSQEATGSSYEQYF

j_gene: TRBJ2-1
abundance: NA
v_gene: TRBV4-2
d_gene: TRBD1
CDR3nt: TGTGCCAGCAGCCCTCGAGGGACAGGGGGCCTCGATGAGCAGTTCTTC
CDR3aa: CASSPRGTGGLDEQFF

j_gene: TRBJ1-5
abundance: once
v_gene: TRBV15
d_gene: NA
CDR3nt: TGTGCCACCAGCAGAGGAGGGCCCCAGCATTTT
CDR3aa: CATSRGGPQHF

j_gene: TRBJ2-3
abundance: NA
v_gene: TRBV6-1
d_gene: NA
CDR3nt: TGTGCCAGCAGTGAAGCCAGAATTAGGGGGGGCACAGATACGCAGTATTTT
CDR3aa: CASSEARIRGGTDTQYF

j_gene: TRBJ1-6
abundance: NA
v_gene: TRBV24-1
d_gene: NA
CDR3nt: TGTGCCACCAGTGACTCTTCTGGATCACCCCTCCACTTT
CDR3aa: CATSDSSGSPLHF

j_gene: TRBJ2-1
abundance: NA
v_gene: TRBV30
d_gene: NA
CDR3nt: TGTGCCTGGAGCCACTACGCCGGGGAGCAGTTCTTC
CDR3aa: CAWSHYAGEQFF

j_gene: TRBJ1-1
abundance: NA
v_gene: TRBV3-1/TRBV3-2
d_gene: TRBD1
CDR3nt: TGTGCCAGCAGCCAGGACGACAGGGCTGAAGCTTTCTTT
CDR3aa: CASSQDDRAEAFF

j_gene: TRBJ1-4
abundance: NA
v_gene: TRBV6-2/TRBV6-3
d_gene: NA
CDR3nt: TGTGCCAGCAGCTCGACAGGAGGGAATGAAAAACTGTTTTTT
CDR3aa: CASSSTGGNEKLFF

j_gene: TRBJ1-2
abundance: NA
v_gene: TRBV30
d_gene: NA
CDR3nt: TGTGCCTGGAGGGGAAGGGGTAACTATGGCTACACCTTC
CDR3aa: CAWRGRGNYGYTF

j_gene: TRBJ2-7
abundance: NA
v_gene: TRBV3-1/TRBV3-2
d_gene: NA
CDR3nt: TGTGCCAGCAGCGCACAAGCCTACGAGCAGTACTTC
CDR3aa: CASSAQAYEQYF

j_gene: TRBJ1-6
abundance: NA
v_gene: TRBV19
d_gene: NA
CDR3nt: TGTGCCAGTAGTATTCAGGGATACTATAATTCACCCCTCCACTTT
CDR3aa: CASSIQGYYNSPLHF

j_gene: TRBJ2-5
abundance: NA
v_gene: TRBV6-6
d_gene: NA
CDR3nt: TGTGCCAGCAGTTACGGACAGATCCAAGAGACCCAGTACTTC
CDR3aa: CASSYGQIQETQYF

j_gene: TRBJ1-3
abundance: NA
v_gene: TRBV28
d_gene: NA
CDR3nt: TGTGCCAGCAGTTTGGGCATAAACACCATATATTTT
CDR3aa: CASSLGINTIYF

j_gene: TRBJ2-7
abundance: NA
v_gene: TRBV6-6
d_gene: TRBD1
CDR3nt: TGTGCCAGCAGTTACTCCGGGACAGGGGGATACGAGCAGTACTTC
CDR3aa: CASSYSGTGGYEQYF

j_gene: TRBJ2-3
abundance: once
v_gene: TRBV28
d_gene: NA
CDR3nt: TGTGCCACTACAGGTACTAGCACAGATACGCAGTATTTT
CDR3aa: CATTGTSTDTQYF

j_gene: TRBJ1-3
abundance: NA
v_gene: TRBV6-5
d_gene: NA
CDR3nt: TGTGCCAGCAGTTACGCGAAGGGATACTCTGGAAACACCATATATTTT
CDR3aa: CASSYAKGYSGNTIYF

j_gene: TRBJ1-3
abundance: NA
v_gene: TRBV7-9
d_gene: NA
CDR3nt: TGTGCCAGCAGCTTAAGCCGGTCCGGAAACACCATATATTTT
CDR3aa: CASSLSRSGNTIYF

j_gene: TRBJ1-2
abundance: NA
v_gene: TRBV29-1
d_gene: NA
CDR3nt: TGCAGCGTTGGCTTGCGAGGGATCCGCTATGGCTACACCTTC
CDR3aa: CSVGLRGIRYGYTF